The 9 T cell receptor beta chains listed next were all sequenced from one sample in a study of blood T cell repertoires in COVID-19. The data were produced by immunoSEQ multiplex PCR, yet TCRdb's version contains in-frame clones alone and is incomplete. Of about 250,000 clones detected, approximately 85% appear once; the ten largest clones hold approximately 8.2%. The specimen sequenced was PBMCs or T cells enriched from blood (not recorded which). The source of these receptors is a woman in her forties or fifties with acute COVID-19.

This chain uses TRBV19 with TRBJ1-1, with 8 bases aligning to TRBD1. Germline V CDR1 and CDR2: LNHDA, SQIVND (reference sequence). This CDR3 has 16 amino acids. V shed 5 bases and J 0 bases; nucleotides not matched to a gene: 8. CDR3 amino acids: CASSLGQGRVNTEAFF. The CDR3 nucleotides are TGTGCCAGTAGTCTTGGACAGGGAAGGGTGAACACTGAAGCTTTCTTT.

This chain joins TRBV6-5 and TRBJ1-1, with 7 positions matching TRBD1. Germline CDR1 MNHEY, CDR2 SVGAGI. V shed 7 bases, J shed 1 base, and the junction held 6 bases outside the gene matches. CDR3 length: 14 residues. CDR3 protein: CASNPGQPNTEAFF. The CDR3 DNA reads TGTGCCAGCAATCCGGGACAGCCGAACACTGAAGCTTTCTTT.

The genes are TRBV7-8 and TRBJ2-7; 9 bases fit TRBD2. CDR3 size: 15 residues. Germline lookup yields CDR1 SGHVS and CDR2 FQNEAQ. V was clipped by 5 bases and J by 3 bases; unmatched bases: 8. Written as DNA, the CDR3 is TGTGCCAGCAGCACGCGGGCGGGGGGGCACTACGAGCAGTACTTC. Translating gives CASSTRAGGHYEQYF.

DNA for the CDR3: TGTGCCAGCAGCGTAGGAAACAGGGGTTACGAGCAGTACTTC. This gives the protein CASSVGNRGYEQYF. This chain links TRBV9 with TRBJ2-7; 7 nucleotides match TRBD1. Germline loops: CDR1 SGDLS, CDR2 YYNGEE. The CDR3 is 14 amino acids. After removal of 0 bases from V and 4 bases from J, the junction contained 4 bases not matched to a gene.

This clone was found once. The J gene is TRBJ2-2, the V gene TRBV11-2; D gene uncertain. Trimming took 1 base from V and 3 from J, leaving 12 bases between them. The germline CDR1 and CDR2 sequences are SGHAT and FQNNGV. This CDR3 contains 16 residues. The CDR3 protein is CASSLVSRADTGELFF. The CDR3 DNA reads TGTGCCAGCAGCTTAGTCTCCCGCGCCGACACCGGGGAGCTGTTTTTT.

The chain uses TRBV5-1 and TRBJ2-3, with TRBD1 as a possible D gene (6 bases). Germline CDR1 reads SGHRS; CDR2 reads YFSETQ. This CDR3 region has 14 residues. Trimming pared 2 bases from V and 2 bases from J, leaving 9 bases between. The CDR3 coding sequence is TGCGCCAGCAGCTTAGTGGGGGCCACAGATACGCAGTATTTT. It specifies CASSLVGATDTQYF.

The chain carries TRBV30 and TRBJ1-2; D gene uncertain. The CDR3 consists of 14 residues. Between the trimmed V and J ends, which lost 1 base and 8 bases, there was a span of 17 bases. Germline lookup yields CDR1 GTSNPN and CDR2 SVGIG (reference sequence). CDR3 region: CAWSGSSFLGGYTF. For the CDR3, the DNA is TGTGCCTGGAGTGGGAGCAGCTTCCTCGGGGGCTACACCTTC.

With respect to this clone: Sequence at one end of the junction differs from germline and may be a read error. The rearrangement uses TRBV18 and TRBJ2-7, with TRBD1 matching 10 bases. From germline, CDR1 is KGHSH and CDR2 LQKENI. This CDR3 has 15 amino acids. The CDR3 nucleotides are TGTGCCAGCTTACCAGGACAGGGGGTTCCCTACGAGCAGTACTTC. Protein: CASLPGQGVPYEQYF. Using reference TRBV18 and TRBJ2-7 for the parts outside the CDR3, the full variable domain is NAGVMQNPRHLVRRRGQEARLRCSPMKGHSHVYWYRQLPEEGLKFMVYLQKENIIDESGMPKERFSAEFPKEGPSILRIQQVVRGDSAAYFCASLPGQGVPYEQYFGPGTRLTVT.

This sequence joins TRBV29-1 and TRBJ2-3, with 16 bases aligning to TRBD2. This CDR3 is 16 amino acids long. Germline CDR1 is SQVTM and CDR2 is ANQGSEA. V shed 4 bases, J shed 5 bases, and the junction held 6 bases outside the gene matches. In DNA, the CDR3 is TGCAGCGTTGTAGGGACTAGCGGGGGGGCCGTAGATACGCAGTATTTT. Its translation: CSVVGTSGGAVDTQYF.